The subject of this entry is one T cell receptor (beta chain). Time point described: peripheral blood 6 weeks after treatment start. Synthetic spike-ins, TCR analog templates, were added into each PCR. Produced via immunoSEQ multiplex PCR; TCRdb's table is partial and in-frame only. The table has over 25,000 clones, around three quarters seen once. The data belong to a study of PD-L1 blockade in urothelial cancer. Looked up from germline, CDR1 is LGHNA and CDR2 is YSLEER. This CDR3 has 15 residues. Trimming took 1 base from V and 1 from J, leaving 8 bases between them. This sample comprised PBMCs, obtained around atezolizumab (anti-PD-L1) treatment. The receptor's source is a man between 65 and 80 years old with urothelial cancer. This chain links TRBV4-3 with TRBJ1-3; maybe TRBD1 (5 bases). CDR3 in DNA: TGCGCCAGCAGCCAAGGGAGGGGATCTGGAAACACCATATATTTT. Translated: CASSQGRGSGNTIYF.